This T cell receptor (beta chain) was found in a study of shared clonotypes between healthy human individuals. Germline V CDR1 and CDR2: SGDLS, YYNGEE. The V segment lost 0 bases and the J segment 0 bases; nucleotides outside the gene matches: 2. The CDR3 runs to 15 residues. The protocol was immunoSEQ multiplex PCR, while the TCRdb copy is restricted to in-frame clones and leaves out a portion. The sample yields more than 450,000 clones, 79% seen once. Points on this clone: At the DNA level, this CDR3 is encoded by other sequences in the same sample as well.

The source is a woman in her thirties or forties in good health. Some clones in this sample may be carry-over from other donors' samples. The chain joins TRBV9 to TRBJ2-5; TRBD2 matches 7 bases. Sequenced material: PBMCs. The CDR3 region has the DNA TGTGCCAGCAGCGTAGGCCTAGCGGACCAAGAGACCCAGTACTTC. It yields the protein CASSVGLADQETQYF. Variable domain in full (rest from reference TRBV9 and TRBJ2-5): DSGVTQTPKHLITATGQRVTLRCSPRSGDLSVYWYQQSLDQGLQFLIQYYNGEERAKGNILERFSAQQFPDLHSELNLSSLELGDSALYFCASSVGLADQETQYFGPGTRLLVL.